This T cell receptor beta chain was captured by sequencing in a study of CD8 T cells in ankylosing spondylitis. Findings and limits, study-wide: Disease-linked clones reportedly concentrated significantly in matched ankylosing spondylitis synovial fluid. There was a TCR beta motif, made of eight highly homologous variants, that appeared characteristic of ankylosing spondylitis blood.

Making use of molecular barcodes, quantitative 5'-RACE generated TCR beta libraries. TCRdb processed the 5' RACE reads anew with MiXCR; each CDR3 protein has one entry. This sample has about 220,000 distinct CDR3 sequences; about 10% occur once, and the top ten carry roughly a fifth. This clonotype was detected ten times or more. What it binds is unknown. This TCR came from a male donor with ankylosing spondylitis or in good health (not recorded which). The sequenced sample consisted of blood, either unsorted or a sorted T cell fraction (not recorded which).

The DNA for the CDR3 is TGCGCCAGCAGCTTGGCCCCGGGGGGGAATGAGCAGTTCTTC. It yields the protein CASSLAPGGNEQFF. This chain joins TRBV5-1 and TRBJ2-1, with 8 bases fitting TRBD2. The CDR3 is 14 amino acids. Germline V gives CDR1 SGHRS, CDR2 YFSETQ. J lost 7 bases, V lost 0 bases, and 3 bases had no gene match.